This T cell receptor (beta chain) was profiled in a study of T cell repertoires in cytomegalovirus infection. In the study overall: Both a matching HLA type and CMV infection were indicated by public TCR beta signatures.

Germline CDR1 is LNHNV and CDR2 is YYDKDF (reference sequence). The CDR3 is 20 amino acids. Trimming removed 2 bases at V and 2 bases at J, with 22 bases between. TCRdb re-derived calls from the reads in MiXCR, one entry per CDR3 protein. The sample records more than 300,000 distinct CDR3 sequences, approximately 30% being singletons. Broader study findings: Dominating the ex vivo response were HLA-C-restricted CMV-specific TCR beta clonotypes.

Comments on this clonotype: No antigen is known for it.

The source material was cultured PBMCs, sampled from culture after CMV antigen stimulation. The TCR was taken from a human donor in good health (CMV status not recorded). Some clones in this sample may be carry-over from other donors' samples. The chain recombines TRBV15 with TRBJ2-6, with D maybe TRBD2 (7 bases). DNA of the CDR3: TGTGCCACCAGCAGAACTCCCCGGGGGGCCCCCCCCACTGGGGCCAACGTCCTGACTTTC. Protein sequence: CATSRTPRGAPPTGANVLTF.